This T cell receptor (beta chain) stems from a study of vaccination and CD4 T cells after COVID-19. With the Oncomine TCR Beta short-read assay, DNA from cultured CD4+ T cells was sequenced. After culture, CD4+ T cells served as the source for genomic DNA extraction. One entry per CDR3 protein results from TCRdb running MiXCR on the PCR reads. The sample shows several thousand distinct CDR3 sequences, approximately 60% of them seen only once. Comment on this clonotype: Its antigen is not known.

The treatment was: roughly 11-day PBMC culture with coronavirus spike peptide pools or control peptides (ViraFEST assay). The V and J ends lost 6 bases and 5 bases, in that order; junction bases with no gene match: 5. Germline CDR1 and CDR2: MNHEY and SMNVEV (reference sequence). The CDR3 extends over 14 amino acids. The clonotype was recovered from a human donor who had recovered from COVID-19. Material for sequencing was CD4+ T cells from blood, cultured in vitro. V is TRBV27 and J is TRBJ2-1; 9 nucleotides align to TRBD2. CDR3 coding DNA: TGTGCCAGCAGAAGACTAGCGGCTAACAATGAGCAGTTCTTC. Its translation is CASRRLAANNEQFF.